A selection of T cell receptor beta chains follows, all from one sample in a study of blood T cell repertoires in COVID-19. Only in-frame clones appear in the TCRdb table, and some are missing; sequencing was by immunoSEQ multiplex PCR. Counted here are under 350,000 clones, approximately 90% occurring once; the ten biggest clones make up around 4.4%. The sequenced sample consisted of peripheral blood. Receptors were obtained from a man aged 35-49 years with acute or convalescent COVID-19. The CDR3 runs from the conserved cysteine through the conserved F or W. The order of the fields is D gene, J gene, V gene, CDR3 protein, CDR3 DNA. A D gene is named only where the DNA matches it firmly.

d_call: -; j_call: TRBJ2-2; v_call: TRBV19; cdr3_aa: CASTGNPNTGELFF; cdr3_nt: TGTGCCAGTACCGGGAATCCGAACACCGGGGAGCTGTTTTTT
d_call: TRBD1; j_call: TRBJ1-5; v_call: TRBV25-1; cdr3_aa: CASSPSGTGYQPQHF; cdr3_nt: TGTGCCAGCAGCCCTTCCGGGACAGGTTATCAGCCCCAGCATTTT
d_call: TRBD1; j_call: TRBJ2-7; v_call: TRBV6-1; cdr3_aa: CASSEEYRGYEQYF; cdr3_nt: TGTGCCAGCAGTGAAGAATACAGGGGGTACGAGCAGTACTTC
d_call: -; j_call: TRBJ2-1; v_call: TRBV25-1; cdr3_aa: CASTRDEGSEQFF; cdr3_nt: TGTGCCAGCACCCGCGACGAGGGTAGCGAGCAGTTCTTC
d_call: -; j_call: TRBJ1-6; v_call: TRBV2; cdr3_aa: CASNPDRRNSPLHF; cdr3_nt: TGTGCCAGCAATCCAGACAGGCGGAATTCACCCCTCCACTTT
d_call: TRBD1; j_call: TRBJ1-4; v_call: TRBV14; cdr3_aa: CASSPYRGGYEKLFF; cdr3_nt: TGTGCCAGCAGCCCTTACAGGGGGGGATACGAAAAACTGTTTTTT
d_call: TRBD1; j_call: TRBJ1-5; v_call: TRBV7-9; cdr3_aa: CASADRGDQPQHF; cdr3_nt: TGTGCCAGCGCGGACAGGGGGGATCAGCCCCAGCATTTT
d_call: -; j_call: TRBJ1-4; v_call: TRBV4-2; cdr3_aa: CASSQEEGSGLNEKLFF; cdr3_nt: TGTGCCAGCAGCCAAGAGGAGGGCTCGGGACTCAATGAAAAACTGTTTTTT
d_call: TRBD1; j_call: TRBJ2-7; v_call: TRBV24-1; cdr3_aa: CATSDPGQGGGEQYF; cdr3_nt: TGTGCCACCAGTGACCCTGGACAGGGAGGAGGCGAGCAGTACTTC
d_call: -; j_call: TRBJ1-5; v_call: TRBV19; cdr3_aa: CASRIRSVFPNQPQHF; cdr3_nt: TGTGCCAGTAGAATCAGGTCGGTTTTTCCTAATCAGCCCCAGCATTTT
d_call: TRBD2; j_call: TRBJ2-3; v_call: TRBV11-2; cdr3_aa: CASSPMTSGGVDTQYF; cdr3_nt: TGTGCCAGCAGCCCTATGACTAGCGGGGGAGTCGATACGCAGTATTTT
d_call: -; j_call: TRBJ1-5; v_call: TRBV10-3; cdr3_aa: CAISEFRDQPQHF; cdr3_nt: TGTGCCATCAGTGAGTTCAGGGATCAGCCCCAGCATTTT
d_call: -; j_call: TRBJ2-1; v_call: TRBV6-5; cdr3_aa: CASSYDSSGNEQFF; cdr3_nt: TGTGCCAGCAGTTACGATTCGTCGGGCAATGAGCAGTTCTTC
d_call: -; j_call: TRBJ1-5; v_call: TRBV2; cdr3_aa: CASRAERANQPQHF; cdr3_nt: TGTGCCAGCAGGGCCGAGAGGGCCAATCAGCCCCAGCATTTT
d_call: TRBD2; j_call: TRBJ2-2; v_call: TRBV9; cdr3_aa: CASSVGGGTGELFF; cdr3_nt: TGTGCCAGCAGCGTAGGCGGGGGGACCGGGGAGCTGTTTTTT
d_call: -; j_call: TRBJ2-3; v_call: TRBV7-9; cdr3_aa: CASSPPAGRTSTDTQYF; cdr3_nt: TGTGCCAGCAGTCCGCCGGCGGGCAGGACTAGCACAGATACGCAGTATTTT
d_call: -; j_call: TRBJ2-7; v_call: TRBV6-5; cdr3_aa: CASSYDSSYEQYF; cdr3_nt: TGTGCCAGCAGTTACGACAGTTCCTACGAGCAGTACTTC
d_call: -; j_call: TRBJ2-7; v_call: TRBV7-9; cdr3_aa: CASSRGTGEQYF; cdr3_nt: TGTGCCAGCAGCCGGGGGACCGGCGAGCAGTACTTC
d_call: -; j_call: TRBJ1-6; v_call: TRBV5-6; cdr3_aa: CASSLFTERSSYNSPLHF; cdr3_nt: TGTGCCAGCAGCTTGTTCACAGAAAGAAGCTCCTATAATTCACCCCTCCACTTT
d_call: TRBD2; j_call: TRBJ2-3; v_call: TRBV5-1; cdr3_aa: CASSSVTRGADTQYF; cdr3_nt: TGCGCCAGCAGCTCCGTAACGCGGGGGGCAGATACGCAGTATTTT
d_call: TRBD1; j_call: TRBJ1-2; v_call: TRBV5-1; cdr3_aa: CASSSRQGVGDYGYTF; cdr3_nt: TGCGCCAGCAGTTCAAGACAGGGGGTTGGGGACTATGGCTACACCTTC
d_call: -; j_call: TRBJ1-2; v_call: TRBV27; cdr3_aa: CARTGDYGYTF; cdr3_nt: TGTGCCAGGACAGGAGACTATGGCTACACCTTC